The clone carrying this T cell receptor (beta chain) was seen ten or more times. Its target is unknown. A TCRbeta library incorporating unique molecular identifiers was prepared. In TCRdb, the PCR reads were re-called with MiXCR into one record per CDR3 protein. Of about 140,000 distinct CDR3 sequences listed, 8.5% to 10% are singletons. This sample was included in a study of T-cell reconstitution after alpha-beta-depleted transplantation in children. Study findings and constraints: Fresh T-cell production supplied most of the T-cell counts and diversity seen one year after transplant.

Trimming at V came to 3 bases and at J to 1 base, leaving 1 base not matched to a gene. Germline lookup yields CDR1 MGHRA and CDR2 YSYEKL. This CDR3 comprises 15 residues. The source material was PBMCs, mostly from graft donor cells, sampled 180 days after TCRalphabeta/CD19-depleted stem cell transplant. The receptor's source is a female patient aged 2 to 10 who had a stem cell transplant for congenital amegakaryocytic thrombocytopenia, so the T cells may come from the graft donor. This chain links TRBV4-1 with TRBJ2-7; 12 bases map to TRBD2. In DNA form, the CDR3 reads TGCGCCAGCAGCCAGACTAGCGGGGGATCCTACGAGCAGTACTTC. Translated: CASSQTSGGSYEQYF.